This is a list of T cell receptor beta chains from one sample in a study of PD-1 blockade in mismatch repair-deficient tumors. Libraries were prepared by immunoSEQ multiplex PCR; TCRdb keeps only in-frame clonotypes and omits some of them. Here the sample spans 100,000 to 150,000 clones, 86% being singletons. Sequencing used peripheral blood, obtained 44 weeks after starting pembrolizumab. The receptors come from an adult with mismatch repair-deficient cancer. The CDR3 runs from the conserved cysteine through the conserved F or W. The D gene is left open where the match is weak. Clone size, where shown, is once, few, many, or a class for clones that have expanded.

size: NA; V: TRBV6-5; D: NA; J: TRBJ2-4; DNA: TGTGCCAGCAGTTACTCGATTTTGTTAGCCAAAAACATTCAGTACTTC; CDR3: CASSYSILLAKNIQYF
size: NA; V: TRBV7-9; D: NA; J: TRBJ2-1; DNA: TGTGCCAGCACCCTAAGTCAGGAGCAGTTCTTC; CDR3: CASTLSQEQFF
size: NA; V: TRBV11-2; D: NA; J: TRBJ2-1; DNA: TGTGCCAGCGGGATCCCGGGGAATGAGCAGTTCTTC; CDR3: CASGIPGNEQFF
size: NA; V: TRBV27; D: NA; J: TRBJ2-3; DNA: TGTGCCAGCACCCCGGGCGGGGGCTACACAGATACGCAGTATTTT; CDR3: CASTPGGGYTDTQYF
size: NA; V: TRBV7-6; D: NA; J: TRBJ2-1; DNA: TGTGCCAGCAGCTTAACTAAAGGGGCGAAGAATGAGCAGTTCTTC; CDR3: CASSLTKGAKNEQFF
size: NA; V: TRBV7-2; D: NA; J: TRBJ2-1; DNA: TGTGCCAGCGGTTTAGCGGCGGGCCTGAATGAGCAGTTCTTC; CDR3: CASGLAAGLNEQFF
size: once; V: TRBV5-5; D: NA; J: TRBJ1-1; DNA: TGTGCCAGCAGCGAGACAGGAATGAACACTGAAGCTTTCTTT; CDR3: CASSETGMNTEAFF
size: NA; V: TRBV5-1; D: NA; J: TRBJ1-1; DNA: TGCGCCAGCAGCTTGGTTACCCCGGCGAACACTGAAGCTTTCTTT; CDR3: CASSLVTPANTEAFF
size: NA; V: TRBV6-5; D: TRBD1; J: TRBJ1-4; DNA: TGTGCCAGCAGTCATATGACAGGGCGGGATGAAAAACTGTTTTTT; CDR3: CASSHMTGRDEKLFF
size: NA; V: TRBV6-5; D: NA; J: TRBJ2-7; DNA: TGTGCCAGCAGTCGCGTACAGGGACGGGGGTACGAGCAGTACTTC; CDR3: CASSRVQGRGYEQYF
size: NA; V: TRBV6-5; D: NA; J: TRBJ1-2; DNA: TGTGCCAGCACTGCCCAGGGGCCTGGCTATGGCTACACCTTC; CDR3: CASTAQGPGYGYTF
size: NA; V: TRBV6-5; D: TRBD1; J: TRBJ1-2; DNA: TGTGCCAGCAGTACTACAGGGGGCGCCTATGGCTACACCTTC; CDR3: CASSTTGGAYGYTF
size: NA; V: TRBV21-1; D: NA; J: TRBJ2-1; DNA: TGTGCCAGCAGCAAAGCCCAGGTTGATGAGCAGTTCTTC; CDR3: CASSKAQVDEQFF
size: NA; V: TRBV11-2; D: TRBD1; J: TRBJ2-7; DNA: TGTGCCAGCAGCTCGACAGGGGGCGGGTACGAGCAGTACTTC; CDR3: CASSSTGGGYEQYF
size: NA; V: TRBV6-6; D: TRBD1; J: TRBJ2-2; DNA: TGTGCCAGTTCCGTCGACCAGGGGGTAACCGGGGAGCTGTTTTTT; CDR3: CASSVDQGVTGELFF
size: NA; V: TRBV6-6; D: NA; J: TRBJ2-2; DNA: TGTGCCAGCAGTTACTTGGGGGTCCGGGGCGGGGAGCTGTTTTTT; CDR3: CASSYLGVRGGELFF
size: NA; V: TRBV6-6; D: NA; J: TRBJ2-7; DNA: TGTGCCAGCAGTCACCCCCTCAGGGTTGGGTACGAGCAGTACTTC; CDR3: CASSHPLRVGYEQYF
size: few; V: TRBV10-3; D: TRBD1; J: TRBJ1-5; DNA: TGTGCCATCAGTGAGTCCTGGGGAACAGGGGCTAATCAGCCCCAGCATTTT; CDR3: CAISESWGTGANQPQHF
size: NA; V: TRBV6-5; D: TRBD1; J: TRBJ2-1; DNA: TGTGCCAGCAGCCCGGGACAGGGATACAATGAGCAGTTCTTC; CDR3: CASSPGQGYNEQFF
size: NA; V: TRBV7-2; D: NA; J: TRBJ2-5; DNA: TGTGCCAGCAGGCTTTGGCCTGATCTAGCTGACCCCCGTGAGACCCAGTACTTC; CDR3: CASRLWPDLADPRETQYF
size: NA; V: TRBV19; D: NA; J: TRBJ2-1; DNA: TGTGCCAGTAGTATAGGTAGATCGCCCTACAATGAGCAGTTCTTC; CDR3: CASSIGRSPYNEQFF
size: NA; V: TRBV27; D: NA; J: TRBJ1-5; DNA: TGTGCCAGCAGTCCGGGGGGGCAGGGGTTCTACAATCAGCCCCAGCATTTT; CDR3: CASSPGGQGFYNQPQHF
size: NA; V: TRBV27; D: TRBD1; J: TRBJ1-1; DNA: TGTGCCAGCAGTTTATCTTCAGGGGGCTACACTGAAGCTTTCTTT; CDR3: CASSLSSGGYTEAFF
size: NA; V: TRBV6-1; D: NA; J: TRBJ2-3; DNA: TGTGCCAGCAGTGAAGCGCCACGGAGCACAGATACGCAGTATTTT; CDR3: CASSEAPRSTDTQYF
size: NA; V: TRBV14; D: TRBD2; J: TRBJ2-1; DNA: TGTGCCAGCAGCCTATCCCCGGGACTAGCGGGAGCCTCCTACAATGAGCAGTTCTTC; CDR3: CASSLSPGLAGASYNEQFF
size: NA; V: TRBV5-1; D: NA; J: TRBJ2-7; DNA: TGCGCCAGCAGCTTGGAGGGACCCCTGGTCGAGCAGTACTTC; CDR3: CASSLEGPLVEQYF
size: NA; V: TRBV10-3; D: NA; J: TRBJ1-4; DNA: TGTGCCTCCCTTGCGGGTTGGGGTGAAAAACTGTTTTTT; CDR3: CASLAGWGEKLFF
size: once; V: TRBV5-6; D: NA; J: TRBJ2-1; DNA: TGTGCCAGCAGCTCAGACTACAATGAGCAGTTCTTC; CDR3: CASSSDYNEQFF
size: NA; V: TRBV19; D: TRBD2; J: TRBJ2-7; DNA: TGTGCCAGTAGTGAGGAGGGCGCGGGAGTGTCCCCGGCCTACGAGCAGTACTTC; CDR3: CASSEEGAGVSPAYEQYF
size: NA; V: TRBV28; D: NA; J: TRBJ1-1; DNA: TGTGCCAGCAGTTTAGGGCGGAAAGCTTTCTTT; CDR3: CASSLGRKAFF
size: few; V: TRBV6-1; D: NA; J: TRBJ2-2; DNA: TGTGCCAGCAGTGAGGCGACACGGAACACCGGGGAGCTGTTTTTT; CDR3: CASSEATRNTGELFF
size: NA; V: TRBV25-1; D: TRBD2; J: TRBJ2-1; DNA: TGTGCCAGCAGTGTTATAACTAGCGGGATAAATGAGCAGTTCTTC; CDR3: CASSVITSGINEQFF
size: NA; V: TRBV7-6; D: TRBD1; J: TRBJ1-4; DNA: TGTGCCAGCAGCCAAGACAGGGAGAAACTGTTTTTT; CDR3: CASSQDREKLFF
size: NA; V: TRBV30; D: NA; J: TRBJ2-7; DNA: TGTGCCTGGAACAGGTTCTCCTACGAGCAGTACTTC; CDR3: CAWNRFSYEQYF
size: NA; V: TRBV7-2; D: NA; J: TRBJ1-3; DNA: TGTGCCAGCAGCCTTGACCGGACAGCGAGCTCTGGAAACACCATATATTTT; CDR3: CASSLDRTASSGNTIYF
size: NA; V: TRBV6-1; D: NA; J: TRBJ2-7; DNA: TGTGCCAGCAGTGACCTGAGTACATACGAGCAGTACTTC; CDR3: CASSDLSTYEQYF
size: NA; V: TRBV7-9; D: NA; J: TRBJ2-6; DNA: TGTGCCAGCAGCCTACAAGCGCAGTTCTCTGGGGCCAACGTCCTGACTTTC; CDR3: CASSLQAQFSGANVLTF
size: NA; V: TRBV27; D: NA; J: TRBJ1-1; DNA: TGTGCCAGCAGTGTAGGACGGAACACTGAAGCTTTCTTT; CDR3: CASSVGRNTEAFF
size: few; V: TRBV6-5; D: TRBD1; J: TRBJ2-3; DNA: TGTGCCAGCAGTTACACTCCGGGACAGGGTTTGGATACGCAGTATTTT; CDR3: CASSYTPGQGLDTQYF
size: few; V: TRBV7-9; D: NA; J: TRBJ1-2; DNA: TGTGCCAGCAGCTTAGCGTGGAATGGCTACACCTTC; CDR3: CASSLAWNGYTF